This entry describes one T cell receptor beta chain. Its antigen remains undetermined. One base away there is no much larger clone; base qualities are not given. The CDR3 has 15 amino acids, counting the end cysteine and phenylalanine. The entry retains the CDR3 DNA only, 45 bases that are in frame from base 1. Sequences SGHVS (CDR1) and FQNEAQ (CDR2) are obtained from the germline V gene. The junction carries 12 bases between V and J, which are trimmed by 1 base and 5 bases respectively. This record comes from a study of a mutant IDH1 vaccine in newly diagnosed glioma (dated by TCRdb to the early 2020s). Regarding the study in general: The 32 treated patients were 62.5% male and 37.5% female, with a mean age of approximately 38 years. Six visits were used for peripheral blood collection: V03 (baseline), V05, V07, V10, V12 and V13. Longitudinal TCRB deep sequencing was done for about two dozen treated patients, wherever samples were available for exploratory analyses. Before enrollment, most patients had been given radiochemotherapy with temozolomide as standard therapy, while the rest had received either radiotherapy alone or temozolomide alone.

The method behind the library was the immunoSEQ multiplex PCR assay. The hsTCRB Kit was used according to the manufacturer's protocol to amplify rearranged TCR beta chain sequences. Sequencing of TCRB libraries was carried out on an Illumina MiSeq. The authors' pipeline ran thus. The kit vendor's proprietary platform handled demultiplexing, trimming and gene mapping. Drawn from immuneACCESS, this table holds only the in-frame rearrangements with V and J called that TCRdb kept. Clones are partly lost; checked studies trace under half to an unresolved V gene and leave the rest unexplained. That table supplies the V and J calls and clone size; D and trimming were determined from the DNA. This sample gives nearly 70,000 clones in total; more than 65% of them show up just once. The top ten constitute about 7.5% of the sample. Explained via the paper, the time point label denotes: baseline, week 1 (first vaccination visit). This sample's treatment or condition label indicates: pre-vaccination baseline after standard-of-care therapy. Newly diagnosed WHO grade 3 or 4 IDH1-mutant astrocytomas showing loss of nuclear ATRX were present in the donors. The samples were drawn from NOA16, a multicentre, single-arm, open-label phase I trial in Germany that tested a mutant IDH1 peptide vaccine in humans for the first time. Visit V03 blood draws served as the baseline sample for immunogenicity testing. The DNeasy Blood and Tissue Kit was used to extract genomic DNA from EDTA blood for TCRB sequencing.

Overall study results and their limits: PBMC samples for TCRB deep sequencing were selected based on availability. Vaccine-induced immune responses across multiple MHC alleles were detected in about 92% of patients. It was noted by the authors that analyses of patient blood samples could not be reproduced owing to sample limitations. Changes in the top peripheral T cell clonotypes picked up by TCRB sequencing did not appear to be linked to pseudoprogression.

The sequence is built from TRBV7-8 and TRBJ1-5; a weak D assignment points to TRBD1 (5 bases agree). Sequenced here: PBMCs, sampled from a glioma patient treated with radiotherapy, temozolomide or both. The clonotype comes from a man aged 45-60 years with glioma. This receptor carries the CDR3 CASSLDSTADQPQHF. In nucleotide form, the sequence is TGTGCCAGCAGCTTAGATTCGACAGCAGATCAGCCCCAGCATTTT.